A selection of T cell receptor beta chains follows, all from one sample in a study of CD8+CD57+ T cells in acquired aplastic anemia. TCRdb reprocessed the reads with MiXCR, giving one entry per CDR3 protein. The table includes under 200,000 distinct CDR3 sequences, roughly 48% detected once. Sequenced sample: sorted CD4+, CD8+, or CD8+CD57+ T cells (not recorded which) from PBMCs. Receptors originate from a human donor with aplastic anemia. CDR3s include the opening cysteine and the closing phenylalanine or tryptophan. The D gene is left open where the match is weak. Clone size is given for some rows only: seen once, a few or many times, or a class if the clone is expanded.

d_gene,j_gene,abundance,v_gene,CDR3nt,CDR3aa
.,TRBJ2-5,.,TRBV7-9,TGTGCCAGCAGCTTAGCTCCCGGCCCGAGATCCCAGTACTTC,CASSLAPGPRSQYF
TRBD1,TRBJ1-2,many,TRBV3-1,TGTGCCAGCAGCCAAGTTAAGGGACAGAATGGCTACACCTTC,CASSQVKGQNGYTF
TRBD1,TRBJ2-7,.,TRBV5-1,TGCGCCAGCAGCTTGGGAGTGGAGGGACAGGGTTCTCGCGAGCAGTACTTC,CASSLGVEGQGSREQYF
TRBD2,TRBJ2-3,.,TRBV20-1,TGCAGTACTACTGGGAGCGGGGGAGATACGCAGTATTTT,CSTTGSGGDTQYF
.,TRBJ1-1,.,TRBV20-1,TGCAGTGCTAAAGCCCCGAACACTGAAGCTTTCTTT,CSAKAPNTEAFF
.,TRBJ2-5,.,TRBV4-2,TGTGCCAGCAGCCACACTAGAGGATCTCAAGAGACCCAGTACTTC,CASSHTRGSQETQYF
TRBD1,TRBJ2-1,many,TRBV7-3,TGTGCCAGCAGCCTAACGACGGGACAGGAGGATGAGCAGTTCTTC,CASSLTTGQEDEQFF
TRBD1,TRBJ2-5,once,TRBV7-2,TGTGCCAGCAGCCCGGGACAGGGGGCGGAGACCCAGTACTTC,CASSPGQGAETQYF
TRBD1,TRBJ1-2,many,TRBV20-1,TGCAGTGCTAGGGAGACAGGGCGTTTCTATGGCTACACCTTC,CSARETGRFYGYTF
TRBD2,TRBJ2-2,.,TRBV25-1,TGTGCCAGCAGTTTTGGGCGGGGGGACGGGAACACCGGGGAGCTGTTTTTT,CASSFGRGDGNTGELFF
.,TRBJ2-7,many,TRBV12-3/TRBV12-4,TGTGCCAGCAGTGCAGGAACTAACCTACGGGAGCAGTACTTC,CASSAGTNLREQYF
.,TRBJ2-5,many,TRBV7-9,TGTGCCAGCAGCTCATCTAGGCCCAGTCCAGGGGCCCAGTACTTC,CASSSSRPSPGAQYF
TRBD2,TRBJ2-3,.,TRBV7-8,TGTGCCAGCAGCCGGGGGGGGACTAGCACAGATACGCAGTATTTT,CASSRGGTSTDTQYF
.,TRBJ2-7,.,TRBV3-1,TGTGCCAGCAGCCAAGCCGCCAGCTACGAGCAGTACTTC,CASSQAASYEQYF
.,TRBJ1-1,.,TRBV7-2,TGTGCCAGCAGCACAGAAGAGAACACTGAAGCTTTCTTT,CASSTEENTEAFF
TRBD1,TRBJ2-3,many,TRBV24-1,TGTGCCACCAGTGATGAGAGGACAGGGGGGGCAGATACGCAGTATTTT,CATSDERTGGADTQYF
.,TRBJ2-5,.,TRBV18,TGTGCCAGCTCACCGGTTCAGTTAGAGACCCAGTACTTC,CASSPVQLETQYF
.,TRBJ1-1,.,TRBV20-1,TGCAGTGCTAGTTACGGGATTGAAGCTTTCTTT,CSASYGIEAFF
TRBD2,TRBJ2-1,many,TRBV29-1,TGCAGCGTCGGTGGGGCGGGAGTATCGAGTGAGCAGTTCTTC,CSVGGAGVSSEQFF
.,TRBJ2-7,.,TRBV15,TGTGCCACCAGCAGAGATACCTACGAGCAGTACTTC,CATSRDTYEQYF
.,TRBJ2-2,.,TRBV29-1,TGCAGCGTTGTTACCATGGGGTCCGGGGAGCTGCTTTTT,CSVVTMGSGELLF
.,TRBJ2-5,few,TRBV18,TGTGCCAGCTCACCCACATTCCAAGAGACCCAGTACTTC,CASSPTFQETQYF
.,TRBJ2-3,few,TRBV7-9,TGTGCCAGCAGCCATACTAGCACAGATACGCAGTATTTT,CASSHTSTDTQYF
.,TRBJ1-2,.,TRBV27,TGTGCCAGCAGTTTTGGGGTCGGTGGCTACACCTTC,CASSFGVGGYTF
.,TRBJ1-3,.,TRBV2,TGTGCCAGCAGCCGTCAGGGGACGGGTGGATCCACCATATATTTT,CASSRQGTGGSTIYF